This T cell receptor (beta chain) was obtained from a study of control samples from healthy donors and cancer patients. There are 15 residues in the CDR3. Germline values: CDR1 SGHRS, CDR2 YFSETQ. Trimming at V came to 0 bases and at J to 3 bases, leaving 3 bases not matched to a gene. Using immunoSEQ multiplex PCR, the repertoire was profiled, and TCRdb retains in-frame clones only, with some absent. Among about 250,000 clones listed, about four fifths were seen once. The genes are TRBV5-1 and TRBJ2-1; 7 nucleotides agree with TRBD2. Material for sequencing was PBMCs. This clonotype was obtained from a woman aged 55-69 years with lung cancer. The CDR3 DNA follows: TGCGCCAGCAGCTTGGGACTAGCAGACTACAATGAGCAGTTCTTC. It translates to CASSLGLADYNEQFF.